This is a list of T cell receptor beta chains from one sample in a study of blood T cells in healthy people across ages. Each CDR3 protein is one row after TCRdb ran MiXCR on the 5' RACE reads. The sample has 900,000 to 950,000 distinct CDR3 sequences; just under 30% are singletons. These data were also filed under a second study, of T cells of mothers and their children.

Sequenced: blood. The receptors were gathered from a woman between 35 and 50 years old in good health. CDR3s include the opening cysteine and the closing phenylalanine or tryptophan. D genes are given only for firm matches. The size entry is marked missing in some rows and otherwise reads once, few, many or a size class.

V	D	size	J	DNA	CDR3
TRBV28	TRBD1	.	TRBJ1-5	TGTGCCAACACTGTGAGTGGGACAGAGAGTCAGCCCCAGCATTTT	CANTVSGTESQPQHF
TRBV28	.	.	TRBJ1-6	TGTGCCAGCAGTCCCCGCCCGAATTCACCCCTCCACTTT	CASSPRPNSPLHF
TRBV4-1	.	few	TRBJ1-1	TGCGCCAGCAGCCAATCACAGGGCTTGAACACTGAAGCTTTCTTT	CASSQSQGLNTEAFF
TRBV20-1	.	many	TRBJ2-7	TGCAGTGCCCAAGCCTACAAGGACGAGCAGTACTTC	CSAQAYKDEQYF
TRBV7-2	.	.	TRBJ1-6	TGTGCCAGCAGCTTTTATGCCGGGGGGAATTCACCCCTCCACTTT	CASSFYAGGNSPLHF
TRBV9	TRBD2	many	TRBJ2-5	TGTGCCAGCAGCGCCCAGCGGGGCCAAGAGACCCAGTACTTC	CASSAQRGQETQYF
TRBV7-9	TRBD1	.	TRBJ2-5	TGTGCCAGCAGCACCCGACAGGGTGGGCAAGAGACCCAGTACTTC	CASSTRQGGQETQYF
TRBV20-1	.	.	TRBJ2-6	TGCAGTGCTGCCGGGACTGCAAGCTCTGGGGCCAACGTCCTGACTTTC	CSAAGTASSGANVLTF
TRBV14	.	.	TRBJ1-1	TGTGCCAGCAGCCAAGAATGGGTGTCTGAAGCTTTCTTT	CASSQEWVSEAFF
TRBV10-3	.	few	TRBJ2-2	TGTGCCATCAGTGAGTTGGCCTTATTGAACACCGGGGCGCTGTTTTTT	CAISELALLNTGALFF
TRBV27	.	few	TRBJ2-7	TGTGCCAGCAACCCCCAAGGGAGCTCCTACGAGCAGTACTTC	CASNPQGSSYEQYF
TRBV3-1	.	many	TRBJ1-2	TGTGCCAGCAGCCAAGTTGTTTCTCTGGAGTACTATGGCTACACCTTC	CASSQVVSLEYYGYTF
TRBV29-1	TRBD1	.	TRBJ1-5	TGCAGCGGCGAGGGGGCGGAAAGTGGGCCCCAGCATTTT	CSGEGAESGPQHF
TRBV27	TRBD2	many	TRBJ2-7	TGTGCCAGCAGGCGGGGGGGCGGATTTTACGAGCAGTACTTC	CASRRGGGFYEQYF
TRBV29-1	.	many	TRBJ2-1	TGCAGGGCGTCGACAGTTTACAATGAGCAGTTCTTC	CRASTVYNEQFF
TRBV28	TRBD2	.	TRBJ2-5	TGTGCCAGCAGTGGTATAGCGGGGGGGCGTCTAGAGACCCAGTACTTC	CASSGIAGGRLETQYF
TRBV21-1	.	.	TRBJ2-1	TGTGCCAGCAGCAAAGTGGGACTAGCGGGGGGAAATGAGCAGTTCTTC	CASSKVGLAGGNEQFF
TRBV6-5	.	.	TRBJ1-3	TGTGCCAGCAGTTACTCAGTCTCCCCCGCCAGCGGTACTGGAAACACCATATATTTT	CASSYSVSPASGTGNTIYF
TRBV7-9	.	once	TRBJ1-6	TGTGCCAGCAGCTTCAACGTATCCCCTTCTATTCTCCCACCCCTCCACTTT	CASSFNVSPSILPPLHF
TRBV5-1	.	few	TRBJ1-2	TGCGCCAGCAGCTTGGCCGTTGAGATCTATGGCTACACCTTC	CASSLAVEIYGYTF
TRBV4-3	.	many	TRBJ1-2	TGCGCCAGCAGCCAAGATCGGGGCGGCGGCTACACCTTC	CASSQDRGGGYTF
TRBV2	TRBD2	few	TRBJ2-1	TGTGCCAGCAGTGAAGGGAAAATAGCGGGGCTTTACAATGAGCAGTTCTTC	CASSEGKIAGLYNEQFF